This T cell receptor (beta chain) was found in a study of cytotoxic CD8 clonotypes in ibrutinib-treated CLL. Study as a whole: With a range of 6 to 36, the median treatment time before response samples were taken was 12 to 13 months. Broader study findings: In comparison with age-matched healthy donors, baseline clonality was higher and tracked circulating CD8+ T-cell counts. Public clonotypes were uncommon and contracted or stayed stable on treatment.

The CDR3 consists of 15 residues. Deletions cut 2 bases from V and 0 bases from J, with 9 bases between. Germline CDR1 and CDR2: SEHNR and FQNEAQ (reference sequence). With respect to this clone: Its antigen is unknown.

Deep sequencing aimed at 1 in 200,000 to 1 in 1 million T cells' resolution. TCRdb keeps only in-frame clones here, not all; method: immunoSEQ multiplex PCR. The sample shows about 310,000 clones, 80% of them seen only once. The receptor comes from a human donor with chronic lymphocytic leukemia. Sequenced material: PBMCs, taken before ibrutinib treatment. The V call is TRBV7-9, the J call TRBJ2-3; the D is unclear. The DNA of the CDR3 is TGTGCCAGCAGCTTACAACTACCGAGCACAGATACGCAGTATTTT. Protein product: CASSLQLPSTDTQYF.